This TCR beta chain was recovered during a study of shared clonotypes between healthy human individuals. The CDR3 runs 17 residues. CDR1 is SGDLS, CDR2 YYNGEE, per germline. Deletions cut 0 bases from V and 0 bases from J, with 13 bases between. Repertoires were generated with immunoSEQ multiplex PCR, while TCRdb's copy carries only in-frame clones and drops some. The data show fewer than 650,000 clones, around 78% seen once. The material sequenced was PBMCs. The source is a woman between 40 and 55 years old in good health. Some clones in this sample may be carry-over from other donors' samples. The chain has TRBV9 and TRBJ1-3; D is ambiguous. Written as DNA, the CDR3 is TGTGCCAGCAGCGTAGCTGCGGCAGCCAACTCTGGAAACACCATATATTTT. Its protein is CASSVAAAANSGNTIYF.